This TCR beta chain was sequenced for a study of identical twins. All donors comprised healthy Caucasians. This clonotype was seen many times. V lost 4 bases to trimming and J lost 8 bases; unmatched junction nucleotides: 6. The germline V gene has CDR1 SGHRS and CDR2 YFSETQ. This CDR3 comprises 14 residues. MiXCR, applied by TCRdb to the 5' RACE reads, yields one record per CDR3 protein. The table has about 730,000 distinct CDR3 sequences, 21% seen once; the top ten hold approximately 4.5%. The same sample was also studied in work on T cells expressing NK-cell markers. That work contributes: Expanded NKG2C+ T cell clones had unclear HCMV specificity.

This clonotype was obtained from a young woman in good health. Sample: PBMCs. This chain links TRBV5-1 with TRBJ1-6, with 7 bases aligning to TRBD1. CDR3 residues: CASSRDSEYSPLHF. CDR3 DNA sequence: TGCGCCAGCAGCCGGGACAGTGAATATTCACCCCTCCACTTT.